The T cell receptor (beta chain) described here comes from a study of cytomegalovirus exposure and HLA in healthy donors. General study points: More clonal expansion characterized HLA-associated TCR beta chains than equally common others in a later analysis. Productive rates of about 87% or about 30% were seen for most TCR beta V segments in an earlier analysis.

To note about this clone: What it binds is unknown.

The PCR had 60 Vbeta and 13 Jbeta primers. Profiling relied on immunoSEQ multiplex PCR, and the TCRdb table lists in-frame clones only, not all of them. The table lists 120,000 to 150,000 clones, 60% to 85% of them singletons. This CDR3 region has 16 residues. Trimming took 0 bases from V and 4 from J; bases not matched to a gene: 10. Germline-derived CDR1 and CDR2 are SGHDT and YYEEEE. V usage is TRBV5-6 and J usage is TRBJ2-7; 7 positions match TRBD2. Sample: PBMCs. The clonotype comes from a man in his forties in good health and CMV-seropositive. In DNA form, the CDR3 reads TGTGCCAGCAGCTTGGTTTTGGGGGAGGGCCTGTACGAGCAGTACTTC. It specifies CASSLVLGEGLYEQYF.